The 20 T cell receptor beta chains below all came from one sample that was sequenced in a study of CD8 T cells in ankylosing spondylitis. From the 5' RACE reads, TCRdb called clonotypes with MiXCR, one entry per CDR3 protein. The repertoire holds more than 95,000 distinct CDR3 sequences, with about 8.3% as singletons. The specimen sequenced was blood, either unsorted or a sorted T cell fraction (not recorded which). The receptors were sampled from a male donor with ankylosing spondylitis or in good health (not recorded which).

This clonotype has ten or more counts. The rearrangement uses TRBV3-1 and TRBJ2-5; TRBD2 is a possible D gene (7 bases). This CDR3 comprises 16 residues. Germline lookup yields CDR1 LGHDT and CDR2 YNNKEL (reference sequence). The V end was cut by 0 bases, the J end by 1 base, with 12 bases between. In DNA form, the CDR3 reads TGTGCCAGCAGCCAAGAGAGACGGGGGGCCCAAGAGACCCAGTACTTC. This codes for CASSQERRGAQETQYF.

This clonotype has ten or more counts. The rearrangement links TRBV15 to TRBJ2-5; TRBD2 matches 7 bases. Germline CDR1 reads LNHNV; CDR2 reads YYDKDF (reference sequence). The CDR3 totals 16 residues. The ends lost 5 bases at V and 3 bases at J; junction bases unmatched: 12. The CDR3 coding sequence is TGTGCCACCAGCTCGGTGTTTGCCCTAGCGGAAGAGACCCAGTACTTC. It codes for CATSSVFALAEETQYF.

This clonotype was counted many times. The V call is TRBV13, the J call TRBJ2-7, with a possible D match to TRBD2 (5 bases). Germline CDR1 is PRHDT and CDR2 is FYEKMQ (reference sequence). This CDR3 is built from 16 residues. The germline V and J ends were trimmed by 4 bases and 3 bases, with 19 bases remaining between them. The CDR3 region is CASSSYRGPGDYEQYF. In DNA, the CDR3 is TGTGCCAGCAGCTCTTACCGCGGGCCAGGAGACTACGAGCAGTACTTC. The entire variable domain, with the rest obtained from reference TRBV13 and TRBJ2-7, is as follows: AAGVIQSPRHLIKEKRETATLKCYPIPRHDTVYWYQQGPGQDPQFLISFYEKMQSDKGSIPDRFSAQQFSDYHSELNMSSLELGDSALYFCASSSYRGPGDYEQYFGPGTRLTVT.

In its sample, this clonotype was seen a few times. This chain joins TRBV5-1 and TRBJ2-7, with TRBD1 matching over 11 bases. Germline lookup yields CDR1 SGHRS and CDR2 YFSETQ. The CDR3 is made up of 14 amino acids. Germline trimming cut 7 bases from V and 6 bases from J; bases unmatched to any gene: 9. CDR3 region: CASHTGQGAGEQYF. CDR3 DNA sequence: TGCGCCAGCCACACTGGACAGGGGGCTGGCGAGCAGTACTTC.

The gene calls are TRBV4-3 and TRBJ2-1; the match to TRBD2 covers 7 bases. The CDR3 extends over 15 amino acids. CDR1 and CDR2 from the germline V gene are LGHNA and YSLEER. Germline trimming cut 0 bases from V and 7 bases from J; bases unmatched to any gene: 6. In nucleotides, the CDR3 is TGCGCCAGCAGCCAAGATGGCGGGAGAGTGAATGAGCAGTTCTTC. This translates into CASSQDGGRVNEQFF.

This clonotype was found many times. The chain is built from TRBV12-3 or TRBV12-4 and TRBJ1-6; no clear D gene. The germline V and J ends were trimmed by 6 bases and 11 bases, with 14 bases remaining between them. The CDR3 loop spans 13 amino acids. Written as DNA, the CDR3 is TGTGCCAGCAGAACGTCCCAGTCAACACCCCTCCACTTT. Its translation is CASRTSQSTPLHF.

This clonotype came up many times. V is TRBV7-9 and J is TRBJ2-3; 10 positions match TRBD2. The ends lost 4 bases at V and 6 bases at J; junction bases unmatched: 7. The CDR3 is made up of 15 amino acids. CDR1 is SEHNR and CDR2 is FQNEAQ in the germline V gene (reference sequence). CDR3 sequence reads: CASSSLAGVSDTQYF. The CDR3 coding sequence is TGTGCCAGCAGCTCTCTAGCGGGGGTCTCTGATACGCAGTATTTT. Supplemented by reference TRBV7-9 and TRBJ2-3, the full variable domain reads DTGVSQNPRHKITKRGQNVTFRCDPISEHNRLYWYRQTLGQGPEFLTYFQNEAQLEKSRLLSDRFSAERPKGSFSTLEIQRTEQGDSAMYLCASSSLAGVSDTQYFGPGTRLTVL.

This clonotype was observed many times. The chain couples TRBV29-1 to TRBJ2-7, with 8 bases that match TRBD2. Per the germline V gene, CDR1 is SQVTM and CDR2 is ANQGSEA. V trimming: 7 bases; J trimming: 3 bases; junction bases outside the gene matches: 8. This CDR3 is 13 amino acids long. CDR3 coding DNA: TGCAGCGCCCGGGGGGGGCCGGACTACGAGCAGTACTTC. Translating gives CSARGGPDYEQYF.

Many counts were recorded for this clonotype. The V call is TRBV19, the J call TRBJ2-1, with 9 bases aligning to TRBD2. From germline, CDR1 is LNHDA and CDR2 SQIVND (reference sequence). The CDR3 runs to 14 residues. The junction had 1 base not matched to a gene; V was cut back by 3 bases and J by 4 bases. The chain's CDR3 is CASSMGLAYNEQFF. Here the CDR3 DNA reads TGTGCCAGTAGTATGGGACTAGCTTACAATGAGCAGTTCTTC.

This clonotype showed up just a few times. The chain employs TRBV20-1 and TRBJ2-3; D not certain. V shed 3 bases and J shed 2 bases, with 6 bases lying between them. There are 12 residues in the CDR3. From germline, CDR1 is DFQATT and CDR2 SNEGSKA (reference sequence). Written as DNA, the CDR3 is TGCAGTGCTAGGACGGCCACAGATACGCAGTATTTT. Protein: CSARTATDTQYF.

Here the CDR3 DNA reads TGCAGTGCTAGCTCCCAGGGGGGGGGATACACTGAAGCTTTCTTT. Translation gives CSASSQGGGYTEAFF. The gene calls are TRBV20-1 and TRBJ1-1; 7 bases map to TRBD1. Looked up from germline, CDR1 is DFQATT and CDR2 is SNEGSKA (reference sequence). The CDR3 has 15 residues. The junction had 10 bases not matched to a gene; V was cut back by 3 bases and J by 3 bases.

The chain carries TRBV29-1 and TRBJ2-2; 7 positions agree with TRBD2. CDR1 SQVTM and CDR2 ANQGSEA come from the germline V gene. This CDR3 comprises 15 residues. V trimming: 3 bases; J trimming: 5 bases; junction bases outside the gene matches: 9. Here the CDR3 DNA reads TGCAGCGTTGAGCGGGGACCCGGGGGGACCGGGGAGCTGTTTTTT. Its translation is CSVERGPGGTGELFF.

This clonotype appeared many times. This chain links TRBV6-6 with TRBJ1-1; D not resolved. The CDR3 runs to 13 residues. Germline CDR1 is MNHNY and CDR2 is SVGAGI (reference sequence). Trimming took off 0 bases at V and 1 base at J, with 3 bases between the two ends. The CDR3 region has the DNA TGTGCCAGCAGTTACTCGGAGAACACTGAAGCTTTCTTT. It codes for CASSYSENTEAFF.

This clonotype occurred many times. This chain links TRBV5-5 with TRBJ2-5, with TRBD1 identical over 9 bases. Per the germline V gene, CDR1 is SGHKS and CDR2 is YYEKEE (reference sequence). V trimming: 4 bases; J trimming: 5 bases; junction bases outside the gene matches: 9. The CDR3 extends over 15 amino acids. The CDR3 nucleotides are TGTGCCAGCAGCCCCCAGGACAGGGGCTGGGAGACCCAGTACTTC. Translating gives CASSPQDRGWETQYF.

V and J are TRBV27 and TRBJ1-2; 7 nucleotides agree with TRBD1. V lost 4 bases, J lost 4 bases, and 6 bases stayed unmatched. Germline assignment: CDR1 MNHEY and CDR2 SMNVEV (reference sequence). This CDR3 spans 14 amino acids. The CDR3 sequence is CASSYSSGGYGYTF. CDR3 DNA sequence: TGTGCCAGCAGTTATTCGTCAGGGGGCTATGGCTACACCTTC.

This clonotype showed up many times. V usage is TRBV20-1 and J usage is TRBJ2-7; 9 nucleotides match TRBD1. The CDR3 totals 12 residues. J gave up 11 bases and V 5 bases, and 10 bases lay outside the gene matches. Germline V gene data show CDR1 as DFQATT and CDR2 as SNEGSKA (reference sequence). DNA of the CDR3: TGCAGTGCTCCAGGGGGACAGGGCGTCGAGTACTTC. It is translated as CSAPGGQGVEYF.

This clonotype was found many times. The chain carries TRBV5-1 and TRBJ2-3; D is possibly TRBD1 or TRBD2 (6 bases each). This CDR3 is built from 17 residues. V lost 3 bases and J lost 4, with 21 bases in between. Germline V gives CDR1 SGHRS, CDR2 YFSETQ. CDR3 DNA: TGCGCCAGCAGCTCTCCGTTAGCGGAGGGGGAGGCAGATACGCAGTATTTT. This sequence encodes CASSSPLAEGEADTQYF.

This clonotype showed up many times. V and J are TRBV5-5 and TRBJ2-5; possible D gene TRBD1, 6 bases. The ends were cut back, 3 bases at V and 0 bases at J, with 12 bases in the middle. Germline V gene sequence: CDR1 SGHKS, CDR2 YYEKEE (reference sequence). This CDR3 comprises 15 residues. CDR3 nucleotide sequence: TGTGCCAGCAGCTCGTACAGGGAGTACCAAGAGACCCAGTACTTC. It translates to CASSSYREYQETQYF.

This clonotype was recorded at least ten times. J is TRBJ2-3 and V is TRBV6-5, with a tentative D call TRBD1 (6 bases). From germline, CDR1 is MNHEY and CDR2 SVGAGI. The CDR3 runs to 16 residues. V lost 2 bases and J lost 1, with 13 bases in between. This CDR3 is CASSYGTPLRTDTQYF. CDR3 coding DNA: TGTGCCAGCAGTTACGGGACACCGCTACGCACAGATACGCAGTATTTT.

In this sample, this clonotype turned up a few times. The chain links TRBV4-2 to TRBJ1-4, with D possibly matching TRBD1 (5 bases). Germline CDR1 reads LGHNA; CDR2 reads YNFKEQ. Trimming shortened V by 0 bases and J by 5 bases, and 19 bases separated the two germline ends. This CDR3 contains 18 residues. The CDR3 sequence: CASSQEPTFGGENEKLFF. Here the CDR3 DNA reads TGTGCCAGCAGCCAAGAACCGACCTTTGGGGGAGAAAATGAAAAACTGTTTTTT.